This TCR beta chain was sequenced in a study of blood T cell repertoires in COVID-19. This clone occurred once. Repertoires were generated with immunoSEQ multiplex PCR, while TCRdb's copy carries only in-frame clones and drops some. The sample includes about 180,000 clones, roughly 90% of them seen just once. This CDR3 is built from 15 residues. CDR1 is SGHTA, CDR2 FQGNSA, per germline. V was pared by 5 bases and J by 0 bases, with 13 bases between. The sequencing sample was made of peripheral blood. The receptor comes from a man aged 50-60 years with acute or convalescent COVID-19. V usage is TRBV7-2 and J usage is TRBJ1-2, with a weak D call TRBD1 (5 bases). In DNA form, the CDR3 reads TGTGCCAGCAGCCTAACAGGAGACTCTAACTATGGCTACACCTTC. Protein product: CASSLTGDSNYGYTF.